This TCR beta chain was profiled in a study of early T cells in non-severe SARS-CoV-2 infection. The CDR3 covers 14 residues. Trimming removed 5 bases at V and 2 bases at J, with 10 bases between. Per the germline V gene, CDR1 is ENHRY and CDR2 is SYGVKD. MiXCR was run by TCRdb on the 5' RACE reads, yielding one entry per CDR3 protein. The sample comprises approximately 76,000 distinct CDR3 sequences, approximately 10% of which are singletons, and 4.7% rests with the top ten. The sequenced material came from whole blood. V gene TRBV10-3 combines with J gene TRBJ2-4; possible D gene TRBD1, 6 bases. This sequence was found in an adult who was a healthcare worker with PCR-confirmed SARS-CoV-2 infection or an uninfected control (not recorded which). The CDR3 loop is CAISTGSPKNIQYF. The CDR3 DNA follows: TGTGCCATCAGTACAGGGTCCCCCAAAAACATTCAGTACTTC.